This T cell receptor (beta chain) is from a study of T-cell reconstitution after alpha-beta-depleted transplantation in children (dated by TCRdb to the mid-2010s). Broadly, across the study: Using TCR repertoire profiling, the study quantitatively followed how T-cell immune reconstitution unfolded in children after TCRalphabeta/CD19-depleted allogeneic hematopoietic cell transplantation. The paper as a whole reports these results and caveats: The apparently early recovery of alphabetaT-cell counts about two months after transplant reportedly depended on only several hundred rapidly expanded clones that came from non-depleted graft cells. Hyperexpanded clone frequencies declined over subsequent months; after one year, T-cell counts and TCRbeta diversity were mostly attributed to newly produced T cells. In some patients, the high TCRbeta diversity seen at day 60 was put down to recipient T cells and intrathymic progenitors that had survived conditioning.

The treatment or condition label, read with the paper, signifies: allogeneic hematopoietic cell transplantation with graft depleted of TCRalphabeta T cells and CD19 B cells. The children who served as transplant recipients had been given grafts of TCRalphabeta/CD19-depleted allogeneic hematopoietic cells. The receptor library was made with PCR. The sequencing machine was an Illumina HiSeq 2500. TCR library preparation used molecular barcoding, with unique molecular identifiers applied to normalize quantification of the TCRbeta repertoire. The public reads were reprocessed in TCRdb via fastp at Q25 and MiXCR, keeping in-frame beta chains. Identical CDR3 protein sequences are pooled into one entry, listed with their most common genes and DNA. The sample yields about 210,000 distinct CDR3 sequences; 17% were counted once. Of the sample, roughly two fifths falls within the top ten clones. The table lists this clonotype with a few counts. The clone's antigen remains unknown. No base-level quality is on record; no much larger clone is a single base apart.

The CDR3 runs 16 residues from the cysteine to the phenylalanine. The retained sequence is limited to the CDR3, 48 bases, with the frame set at the first base. After removal of 9 bases from V and 3 bases from J, the junction retains 16 bases not matched to a gene. The rearrangement combines TRBV12-3 or TRBV12-4 with TRBJ2-7; 8 of the junction bases match TRBD2. The sample in question was PBMCs, mostly from graft donor cells, obtained 360 days after TCRalphabeta/CD19-depleted stem cell transplant. The sequence was obtained from a male patient between 2 and 15 years old who had a stem cell transplant for acute lymphoblastic leukemia, so the T cells may come from the graft donor. DNA sequence: TGTGCCAGACAGGTTGGAAAAACTAGCGGAATCTACGAGCAGTACTTC. It codes for CARQVGKTSGIYEQYF.